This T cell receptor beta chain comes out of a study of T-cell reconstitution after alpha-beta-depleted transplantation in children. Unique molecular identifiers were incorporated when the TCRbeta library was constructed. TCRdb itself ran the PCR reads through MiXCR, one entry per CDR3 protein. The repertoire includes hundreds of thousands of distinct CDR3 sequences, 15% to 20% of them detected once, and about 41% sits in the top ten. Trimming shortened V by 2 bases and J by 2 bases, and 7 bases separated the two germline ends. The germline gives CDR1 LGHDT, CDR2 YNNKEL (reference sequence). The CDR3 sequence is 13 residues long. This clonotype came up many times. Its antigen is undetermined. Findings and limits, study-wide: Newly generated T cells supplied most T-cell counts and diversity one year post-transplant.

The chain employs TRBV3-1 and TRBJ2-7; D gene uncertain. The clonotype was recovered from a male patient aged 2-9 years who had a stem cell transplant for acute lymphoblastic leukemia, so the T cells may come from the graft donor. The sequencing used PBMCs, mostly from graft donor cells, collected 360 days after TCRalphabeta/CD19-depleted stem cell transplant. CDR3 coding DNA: TGTGCCAGCAGCCAAAGGTGGGCCTACGAGCAGTACTTC. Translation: CASSQRWAYEQYF.